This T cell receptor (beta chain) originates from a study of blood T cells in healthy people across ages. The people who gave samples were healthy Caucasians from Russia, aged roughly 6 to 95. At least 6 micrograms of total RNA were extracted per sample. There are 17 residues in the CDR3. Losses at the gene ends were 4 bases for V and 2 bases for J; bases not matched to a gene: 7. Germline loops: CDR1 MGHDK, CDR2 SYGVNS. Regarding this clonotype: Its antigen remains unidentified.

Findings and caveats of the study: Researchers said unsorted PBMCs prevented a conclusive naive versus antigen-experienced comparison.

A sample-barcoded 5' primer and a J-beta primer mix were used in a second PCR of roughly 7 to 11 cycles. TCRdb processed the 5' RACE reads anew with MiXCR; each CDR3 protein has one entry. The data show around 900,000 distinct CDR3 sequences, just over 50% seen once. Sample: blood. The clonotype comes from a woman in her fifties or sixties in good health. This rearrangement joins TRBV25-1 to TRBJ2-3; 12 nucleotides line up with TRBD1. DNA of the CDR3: TGTGCCAGCAGTGGGATGGGACAGGGGGCCTCCACAGATACGCAGTATTTT. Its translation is CASSGMGQGASTDTQYF.